Each of the 16 T cell receptor beta chains below was sequenced from the same sample in a study of CD4+ T cells in melanoma. Clones were sequenced by immunoSEQ multiplex PCR, and TCRdb holds only the in-frame ones, with some missing. The sample includes about 6,900 clones, about 70% seen only once; the top ten take roughly 22%. Sequencing was done on a sample of cells from a culture (not recorded whether cultured in vitro). These receptors were taken from a human donor with melanoma.

The V call is TRBV7-6, the J call TRBJ1-2; maybe TRBD1 (6 bases). The V gene lost 5 bases and the J gene lost 0 bases, with 19 bases spanning the gap. This CDR3 is 17 amino acids long. Looked up from germline, CDR1 is SGHVS and CDR2 is FNYEAQ. The CDR3 spells CASSEGRGPVTNYGYTF. Written as DNA, the CDR3 is TGTGCCAGCAGCGAGGGACGGGGGCCCGTAACTAACTATGGCTACACCTTC. The full variable domain, its missing parts supplied by reference TRBV7-6 and TRBJ1-2, is GAGVSQSPRYKVTKRGQDVALRCDPISGHVSLYWYRQALGQGPEFLTYFNYEAQQDKSGLPNDRFSAERPEGSISTLTIQRTEQRDSAMYRCASSEGRGPVTNYGYTFGSGTRLTVV.

The rearrangement links TRBV9 to TRBJ2-1, with 9 nucleotides matching TRBD1. This CDR3 contains 15 residues. In germline, CDR1 is SGDLS, CDR2 YYNGEE. J gave up 1 base and V 4 bases, and 3 bases lay outside the gene matches. In DNA form, the CDR3 reads TGTGCCAGCAGCAGGACAGGGGTGTCCTACAATGAGCAGTTCTTC. Its protein product is CASSRTGVSYNEQFF.

V and J are TRBV10-3 and TRBJ2-5, with TRBD2 matching 8 bases. V lost 1 base to trimming and J lost 2 bases; unmatched junction nucleotides: 3. Germline V CDR1 and CDR2: ENHRY, SYGVKD. The CDR3 runs to 15 residues. The CDR3 sequence is CAISELAGIQETQYF. The CDR3 DNA sequence: TGTGCCATCAGTGAGTTAGCGGGAATACAAGAGACCCAGTACTTC.

The rearrangement links TRBV4-1 to TRBJ1-2, with D perhaps TRBD1 (5 bases). Trimming pared 6 bases from V and 8 bases from J, leaving 19 bases between. Germline V lookup: CDR1 MGHRA, CDR2 YSYEKL. CDR3 length equals 14 residues. CDR3 in amino acids: CASRSTVSSLGYTF. Written as DNA, the CDR3 is TGCGCCAGCAGATCGACAGTAAGTTCTTTGGGCTACACCTTC.

V usage is TRBV6-6 and J usage is TRBJ1-6; weak D call: TRBD1 (6 bases). The CDR3 has 14 amino acids. V was shortened by 2 bases and J by 7 bases, with 9 bases between the two germline ends. Germline V gene lookup returns CDR1 MNHNY and CDR2 SVGAGI (reference sequence). The CDR3 here is CASSYAQGNSPLHF. As DNA, the CDR3 is TGTGCCAGCAGTTACGCCCAGGGGAATTCACCCCTCCACTTT.

The gene calls are TRBV11-2 and TRBJ2-1; a weak D match, TRBD1 (6 bases). The germline CDR1 and CDR2 sequences are SGHAT and FQNNGV. Trimming cost V 5 bases and J 6 bases, with 11 bases left between them. The CDR3 length is 13 residues. The CDR3 reads CASSPGTPNEQFF. The CDR3 coding sequence is TGTGCCAGCAGCCCCGGGACACCCAATGAGCAGTTCTTC.

This chain joins TRBV2 and TRBJ1-5; D gene ambiguous. The CDR3 is 14 amino acids. The germline V gene encodes CDR1 SNHLY and CDR2 FYNNEI. V was shortened by 2 bases and J by 6 bases, with 11 bases between the two germline ends. CDR3 in amino acids: CASSERQVGQPQHF. DNA of the CDR3: TGTGCCAGCAGTGAACGCCAGGTCGGTCAGCCCCAGCATTTT.

This clone was recorded only once. The chain uses TRBV18 and TRBJ2-1, with D perhaps TRBD1 (6 bases). Germline loops: CDR1 KGHSH, CDR2 LQKENI. The CDR3 has 15 residues. Trimming cost V 0 bases and J 4 bases, with 10 bases left between them. This CDR3 reads CASSPPQGIYNEQFF. For the CDR3, the DNA is TGTGCCAGCTCACCACCACAGGGAATATACAATGAGCAGTTCTTC. The variable domain in full, completed from reference TRBV18 and TRBJ2-1, reads NAGVMQNPRHLVRRRGQEARLRCSPMKGHSHVYWYRQLPEEGLKFMVYLQKENIIDESGMPKERFSAEFPKEGPSILRIQQVVRGDSAAYFCASSPPQGIYNEQFFGPGTRLTVL.

V is TRBV18 and J is TRBJ2-7; D is uncertain. Between the trimmed V and J ends, which lost 3 bases and 3 bases, there was a span of 3 bases. CDR3 length: 11 amino acids. Germline values: CDR1 KGHSH, CDR2 LQKENI. This chain's CDR3 is CASSPGYEQYF. The CDR3 region has the DNA TGTGCCAGCTCACCGGGCTACGAGCAGTACTTC. Looking up the rest from reference TRBV18 and TRBJ2-7 gives the full variable domain: NAGVMQNPRHLVRRRGQEARLRCSPMKGHSHVYWYRQLPEEGLKFMVYLQKENIIDESGMPKERFSAEFPKEGPSILRIQQVVRGDSAAYFCASSPGYEQYFGPGTRLTVT.

The genes are TRBV24-1 and TRBJ2-3; 14 bases align to TRBD2. V lost 2 bases and J lost 4; bases outside the gene matches: 1. Germline loops: CDR1 KGHDR, CDR2 SFDVKD. The CDR3 is made up of 16 amino acids. The CDR3 bases are TGTGCCACCAGTGATTCGGGACTAGCGGGGGCAGATACGCAGTATTTT. It codes for CATSDSGLAGADTQYF.

This chain uses TRBV5-1 with TRBJ2-3, with D possibly TRBD2 on 7 matching bases. CDR3 size: 15 residues. With 9 bases removed from V and 2 bases from J, the gap between germline ends came to 19 bases. Germline lookup yields CDR1 SGHRS and CDR2 YFSETQ. CDR3 loop: CATTPRGGLTDTQYF. CDR3 DNA: TGCGCCACCACCCCAAGGGGGGGCCTCACAGATACGCAGTATTTT. Full variable domain (outside the CDR3, taken from reference TRBV5-1 and TRBJ2-3): KAGVTQTPRYLIKTRGQQVTLSCSPISGHRSVSWYQQTPGQGLQFLFEYFSETQRNKGNFPGRFSGRQFSNSRSEMNVSTLELGDSALYLCATTPRGGLTDTQYFGPGTRLTVL.

The chain is built from TRBV19 and TRBJ2-3; a possible D gene is TRBD2 (6 bases). Germline V gives CDR1 LNHDA, CDR2 SQIVND (reference sequence). The V and J ends lost 4 bases and 4 bases respectively, with 18 bases between them. The CDR3 consists of 16 residues. Written as DNA, the CDR3 is TGTGCCAGTAGTACTCTCGTCGGCAGGGAGGCAGATACGCAGTATTTT. Its protein product is CASSTLVGREADTQYF.

This clone is large in the sample. Other DNA sequences in this specimen translate into the identical CDR3. This chain joins TRBV28 and TRBJ1-2, with 7 positions matching TRBD1. Germline V gives CDR1 MDHEN, CDR2 SYDVKM. Trimming took 4 bases from V and 4 from J; bases not matched to a gene: 3. This CDR3 region has 13 residues. CDR3 sequence: CASSSGQLYGYTF. The CDR3 nucleotides read TGTGCCAGCAGTTCGGGACAGCTCTATGGCTACACCTTC.

The rearrangement links TRBV7-2 to TRBJ1-1; TRBD1 might be the D (5 bases). Germline V gene lookup returns CDR1 SGHTA and CDR2 FQGNSA. The length of the CDR3 is 13 residues. V dropped 4 bases and J dropped 1 base, with 7 bases sitting between them. Written as DNA, the CDR3 is TGTGCCAGCAGCTGGACAACGAACACTGAAGCTTTCTTT. Translated, it gives CASSWTTNTEAFF.

The chain uses TRBV11-2 and TRBJ2-1; 7 bases map to TRBD2. V lost 5 bases, J lost 6 bases, and 10 bases stayed unmatched. Germline V gene sequence: CDR1 SGHAT, CDR2 FQNNGV. The CDR3 runs to 15 residues. CDR3: CASSRSGVFSNEQFF. The CDR3 DNA is TGTGCCAGCAGCCGCAGCGGGGTTTTCAGCAATGAGCAGTTCTTC.

The chain combines TRBV7-3 with TRBJ2-3; 7 bases align to TRBD1. The CDR3 is 16 residues long. V was clipped by 2 bases and J by 2 bases; unmatched bases: 7. Germline V gives CDR1 SGHTA, CDR2 FQGTGA. CDR3 nucleotides: TGTGCCAGCAGCTTAGCCCCTGGGACAGTCACAGATACGCAGTATTTT. This gives the protein CASSLAPGTVTDTQYF.